Sequencing of this T cell receptor beta chain was carried out in a study of OX40 agonist ivuxolimab in advanced cancers. At the level of the study: Patients with hepatocellular carcinoma, melanoma, renal cell or head and neck cancer made up the dose-escalation patients. The mean age was approximately 60 years, ranging from 23 to 79, with more than 70% of participants male.

Unmatched junction bases numbered 12, after V lost 4 bases and J lost 2 bases. From germline, CDR1 is SGHRS and CDR2 YFSETQ. CDR3 length: 19 amino acids. General study points: Among patients with partial responses at 0.1-3.0 mg/kg, clonal expansion was among the lowest.

Sequenced by immunoSEQ multiplex PCR; TCRdb stores in-frame clones only, minus some. In the table there are about 120,000 clones, 75% to 90% of which are singletons. Details on this clone: The target antigen is unknown.

This TCR was recovered from an adult with an advanced solid tumor such as melanoma, head and neck, liver or kidney cancer. The V gene is TRBV5-1, the J gene TRBJ2-6; 10 bases align to TRBD2. Sequenced material: CD4+ or CD8+ T cells sorted from blood, taken in a trial of the OX40 agonist ivuxolimab. CDR3 in DNA: TGCGCCAGCAGCCCTACCGGCTCAGCGGGGGGGCCTGGGGCCAACGTCCTGACTTTC. Protein product: CASSPTGSAGGPGANVLTF.